The 31 T cell receptor beta chains below all came from one sample that was sequenced in a study of blood T cell repertoires in COVID-19. TCRdb's copy holds only in-frame clones and misses some; the assay was immunoSEQ multiplex PCR. The table lists hundreds of thousands of clones, about 80% of them singletons. Sequencing input: peripheral blood. These receptors were taken from a woman older than 75 with acute or convalescent COVID-19.

J is TRBJ1-3 and V is TRBV28; D gene unclear. The CDR3 runs to 13 residues. V shed 11 bases and J shed 2 bases, with 13 bases lying between them. Looked up from germline, CDR1 is MDHEN and CDR2 is SYDVKM. The CDR3 nucleotides are TGTGCCGGCGCAGGTGGTGCTGGAAACACCATATATTTT. It is translated as CAGAGGAGNTIYF.

This chain connects TRBV29-1 to TRBJ2-2; D not certain. Germline lookup yields CDR1 SQVTM and CDR2 ANQGSEA. CDR3 length equals 12 residues. V was clipped by 5 bases and J by 5 bases, with 9 bases between them. The CDR3 reads CSVSLETGELFF. DNA of the CDR3: TGCAGCGTTAGTCTAGAGACCGGGGAGCTGTTTTTT.

The rearrangement joins TRBV28 to TRBJ2-2; 8 nucleotides agree with TRBD1. The CDR3 covers 15 residues. The V segment lost 6 bases and the J segment 4 bases; nucleotides outside the gene matches: 7. CDR1 is MDHEN, CDR2 SYDVKM, per germline. The CDR3 loop is CASSPQGARTGELFF. DNA of the CDR3: TGTGCCAGCAGCCCTCAGGGGGCGCGCACCGGGGAGCTGTTTTTT.

This clone came up a few times. This chain links TRBV28 with TRBJ1-2; D is unresolved. CDR1 and CDR2 (germline): MDHEN, SYDVKM. CDR3 length: 12 residues. V was shortened by 3 bases and J by 8 bases, with 10 bases between the two germline ends. CDR3 nucleotide sequence: TGTGCCAGCAGTTTTTCCGCAAGCGGCTACACCTTC. It specifies CASSFSASGYTF.

The rearrangement links TRBV4-2 to TRBJ1-6; D unresolved. V was trimmed by 1 base and J by 0 bases, leaving 10 bases between them. The CDR3 length is 17 residues. The V gene's germline CDR1 is LGHNA and CDR2 YNFKEQ. The CDR3 DNA follows: TGTGCCAGCAGCCAAGCGGAGGTGGGCTCCTATAATTCACCCCTCCACTTT. It translates to CASSQAEVGSYNSPLHF.

The CDR3 is CASSLNRAPYEQYF. The CDR3 DNA sequence: TGTGCCAGCAGTTTAAACAGGGCCCCCTACGAGCAGTACTTC. This rearrangement joins TRBV28 to TRBJ2-7; weak D call: TRBD1 (6 bases). The germline V gene has CDR1 MDHEN and CDR2 SYDVKM. The length of the CDR3 is 14 residues. The V end lost 2 bases, the J end lost 2 bases, and 10 bases lay between the germline ends.

This chain connects TRBV6-6 to TRBJ1-2, with unresolved D. Germline assignment: CDR1 MNHNY and CDR2 SVGAGI (reference sequence). V was cut by 1 base and J by 1 base, with 10 bases left in between. The CDR3 is 15 amino acids. This CDR3 is CASSYLVRDNYGYTF. The CDR3 region has the DNA TGTGCCAGCAGTTACTTGGTACGGGATAACTATGGCTACACCTTC.

This chain connects TRBV7-9 to TRBJ1-2, with D possibly being TRBD1 (5 bases). The CDR3 length is 12 residues. Germline CDR1 SEHNR, CDR2 FQNEAQ (reference sequence). Deletions cut 5 bases from V and 13 bases from J, with 17 bases between. CDR3 protein: CASSPDSPPVTF. In DNA form, the CDR3 reads TGTGCCAGCAGCCCCGACAGTCCCCCAGTCACCTTC.

The CDR3: CASSLGQTYGYTF. The DNA for the CDR3 is TGTGCCAGCAGCTTGGGGCAGACCTATGGCTACACCTTC. V and J are TRBV7-2 and TRBJ1-2, with a weak D call TRBD1 (5 bases). Trimming took off 3 bases at V and 4 bases at J, with 9 bases between the two ends. Germline CDR1 and CDR2: SGHTA and FQGNSA. The CDR3 extends over 13 amino acids.

In regard to this clone: In the same sample, other DNA sequences code for this CDR3. The genes are TRBV2 and TRBJ1-1, with 10 bases matching TRBD1. The CDR3 consists of 14 residues. Germline V lookup: CDR1 SNHLY, CDR2 FYNNEI. Trimming removed 5 bases from V and 5 bases from J; junction bases left unmatched: 5. This CDR3 reads CASSPRDRGTEAFF. For the CDR3, the DNA is TGTGCCAGCAGTCCACGGGACAGGGGAACTGAAGCTTTCTTT.

This chain joins TRBV7-2 and TRBJ2-7; 10 positions agree with TRBD1. CDR3 length: 16 amino acids. Germline lookup yields CDR1 SGHTA and CDR2 FQGNSA. With V trimmed by 0 bases and J by 5 bases, 7 bases remained unmatched. CDR3 loop: CASSLAQPTGGHEQYF. The CDR3 DNA reads TGTGCCAGCAGCTTAGCGCAACCGACAGGGGGCCACGAGCAGTACTTC.

The chain combines TRBV5-8 with TRBJ2-1; D is perhaps TRBD1 (5 bases). Trimming removed 2 bases at V and 6 bases at J, with 15 bases between. Per germline, CDR1 SGHTS and CDR2 YDEGEE. This CDR3 has 15 residues. CDR3: CASSFGQGRANEQFF. The CDR3 coding sequence is TGTGCCAGCAGCTTTGGTCAGGGTAGGGCCAATGAGCAGTTCTTC.

This CDR3 is CASSLAGGGNQPQHF. For the CDR3, the DNA is TGCGCCAGCAGCTTGGCAGGGGGCGGCAATCAGCCCCAGCATTTT. The chain recombines TRBV5-1 with TRBJ1-5; 8 bases are a match to TRBD1. V lost 0 bases to trimming and J lost 2 bases; unmatched junction nucleotides: 1. The CDR3 contains 15 residues. Germline V gene lookup returns CDR1 SGHRS and CDR2 YFSETQ.

The chain uses TRBV5-4 and TRBJ2-7; D gene unclear. The V gene lost 0 bases and the J gene lost 0 bases, with 7 bases spanning the gap. Germline V gene sequence: CDR1 SGHNT, CDR2 YYREEE (reference sequence). The CDR3 sequence is 14 residues long. The CDR3 region has the DNA TGTGCCAGCAGCTTGGCGGGTAGCTCCTACGAGCAGTACTTC. This translates into CASSLAGSSYEQYF.

A few counts support this clone. The chain carries TRBV15 and TRBJ2-7; weak D call: TRBD1 (6 bases). V dropped 0 bases and J dropped 5 bases, with 20 bases sitting between them. The CDR3 is 17 residues long. The germline CDR1 and CDR2 sequences are LNHNV and YYDKDF (reference sequence). The CDR3 DNA follows: TGTGCCACCAGCAGAGATGGTGGGGGCCCTCTGCGGAACGAGCAGTACTTC. This codes for CATSRDGGGPLRNEQYF.

This clone has more than one count but fewer than ten. The chain links TRBV7-2 to TRBJ2-1; 9 nucleotides agree with TRBD2. The V and J ends lost 6 bases and 2 bases, in that order; junction bases with no gene match: 5. Looked up from germline, CDR1 is SGHTA and CDR2 is FQGNSA. The CDR3 runs to 15 residues. CDR3 amino acids: CASRRTSGPYNEQFF. In nucleotides, the CDR3 is TGTGCCAGCAGACGAACTAGCGGGCCCTACAATGAGCAGTTCTTC.

This chain links TRBV5-1 with TRBJ1-3; D unresolved. Per the germline V gene, CDR1 is SGHRS and CDR2 is YFSETQ. The V gene lost 0 bases and the J gene lost 4 bases, with 8 bases spanning the gap. The CDR3 runs to 14 residues. CDR3 in amino acids: CASSLGDAGNTIYF. CDR3 DNA sequence: TGCGCCAGCAGCTTGGGAGATGCCGGAAACACCATATATTTT. Looking up the rest from reference TRBV5-1 and TRBJ1-3 gives the full variable domain: KAGVTQTPRYLIKTRGQQVTLSCSPISGHRSVSWYQQTPGQGLQFLFEYFSETQRNKGNFPGRFSGRQFSNSRSEMNVSTLELGDSALYLCASSLGDAGNTIYFGEGSWLTVV.

V usage is TRBV4-2 and J usage is TRBJ1-3; TRBD1 might be the D (5 bases). Trimming shortened V by 0 bases and J by 4 bases, and 10 bases separated the two germline ends. CDR3 size: 15 residues. Germline-derived CDR1 and CDR2 are LGHNA and YNFKEQ. The CDR3 protein is CASSQEGRAGNTIYF. The CDR3 DNA is TGTGCCAGCAGCCAAGAGGGCAGGGCGGGAAACACCATATATTTT.

V is TRBV6-5 and J is TRBJ2-1; tentative D call: TRBD1 (6 bases). In germline, CDR1 is MNHEY, CDR2 SVGAGI. The V end lost 6 bases, the J end lost 4 bases, and 10 bases lay between the germline ends. The CDR3 spans 13 residues. The CDR3 spells CASRQGLYNEQFF. CDR3 DNA: TGTGCCAGCAGACAGGGATTATACAATGAGCAGTTCTTC.

The rearrangement joins TRBV18 to TRBJ2-3; the D is unclear. Looked up from germline, CDR1 is KGHSH and CDR2 is LQKENI. V shed 3 bases and J shed 6 bases, with 10 bases lying between them. This CDR3 has 13 amino acids. The CDR3 sequence is CASSPRLLDTQYF. DNA of the CDR3: TGTGCCAGCTCACCGCGTCTTTTGGATACGCAGTATTTT.

This chain uses TRBV6-1 with TRBJ1-2, with 7 bases matching TRBD1. This CDR3 has 14 amino acids. In germline, CDR1 is MNHNS, CDR2 SASEGT. Trimming took 6 bases from V and 5 from J; bases not matched to a gene: 9. Written as DNA, the CDR3 is TGTGCCAGCAGCCCCGATCGACAGGGTTATGGCTACACCTTC. It encodes CASSPDRQGYGYTF.

The rearrangement links TRBV6-5 to TRBJ1-6; 9 nucleotides line up with TRBD1. Looked up from germline, CDR1 is MNHEY and CDR2 is SVGAGI. The trim removed 4 bases at V and 10 bases at J, leaving 8 bases unmatched. This CDR3 is built from 15 residues. CDR3 in DNA: TGTGCCAGCAGTTTTACGGACAGGGGAAGATCACCCCTCCACTTT. This encodes CASSFTDRGRSPLHF.

V gene TRBV15 combines with J gene TRBJ2-1; 10 nucleotides align to TRBD1. Trimming cost V 3 bases and J 7 bases; bases outside gene matches: 0. Germline CDR1 and CDR2: LNHNV and YYDKDF (reference sequence). This CDR3 has 13 residues. CDR3 region: CATSRGQGNEQFF. CDR3 DNA: TGTGCCACCAGCAGGGGACAGGGGAATGAGCAGTTCTTC. The full variable domain, rest sourced from reference TRBV15 and TRBJ2-1, is DAMVIQNPRYQVTQFGKPVTLSCSQTLNHNVMYWYQQKSSQAPKLLFHYYDKDFNNEADTPDNFQSRRPNTSFCFLDIRSPGLGDTAMYLCATSRGQGNEQFFGPGTRLTVL.

The chain recombines TRBV9 with TRBJ1-3, with D tentatively TRBD1 (6 bases). The CDR3 spans 14 residues. Germline V gives CDR1 SGDLS, CDR2 YYNGEE. V lost 3 bases to trimming and J lost 3 bases, with 10 bases between them. The CDR3 sequence: CASSGSGDGNTIYF. In nucleotides, the CDR3 is TGTGCCAGCAGCGGGTCAGGGGATGGAAACACCATATATTTT.

There are a few counts of this clone. The CDR3 loop is CATSDRTPNNQPQHF. In nucleotides, the CDR3 is TGTGCCACCAGTGATCGGACACCAAACAATCAGCCCCAGCATTTT. J is TRBJ1-5 and V is TRBV24-1; a weak D match, TRBD1 (5 bases). Trimming took 3 bases from V and 3 from J, leaving 11 bases between them. CDR1 and CDR2 (germline): KGHDR, SFDVKD. This CDR3 spans 15 amino acids.

This chain connects TRBV5-6 to TRBJ2-2; 15 bases align to TRBD2. The CDR3 length is 17 residues. J was trimmed by 7 bases and V by 3 bases; bases with no gene match: 7. Germline CDR1 SGHDT, CDR2 YYEEEE. CDR3 amino acids: CASSSGLAGGPVGELFF. The CDR3 coding sequence is TGTGCCAGCAGCTCCGGACTAGCGGGGGGGCCGGTCGGGGAGCTGTTTTTT.

V gene TRBV20-1 combines with J gene TRBJ2-1; the match to TRBD1 covers 7 bases. V lost 3 bases and J lost 7; bases outside the gene matches: 6. Germline lookup yields CDR1 DFQATT and CDR2 SNEGSKA (reference sequence). There are 13 residues in the CDR3. The CDR3 DNA reads as TGCAGTGCTAGTTTCAGGGGGAAGAATGAGCAGTTCTTC. Translation gives CSASFRGKNEQFF.

In regard to this clone: The junction departs from germline at one end; a sequencing error may be responsible. The chain combines TRBV7-3 with TRBJ2-1; D not certain. This CDR3 is 15 amino acids long. Germline V gene sequence: CDR1 SGHTA, CDR2 FQGTGA. Here the CDR3 reads CASSPKISYYDEQFF. CDR3 in DNA: TGTGCCAGCAGCCCAAAGATTTCTTACTACGATGAGCAGTTCTTC.

J is TRBJ2-4 and V is TRBV5-6; D ambiguous. Germline V gene data show CDR1 as SGHDT and CDR2 as YYEEEE. The length of the CDR3 is 18 residues. Trimming shortened V by 0 bases and J by 0 bases, and 16 bases separated the two germline ends. The CDR3 spells CASSLALVGRLAKNIQYF. The CDR3 coding sequence is TGTGCCAGCAGCTTGGCCTTGGTTGGCAGATTAGCCAAAAACATTCAGTACTTC.

This chain uses TRBV18 with TRBJ2-2, with D perhaps matching TRBD2 (5 bases). V was shortened by 4 bases and J by 1 base, with 10 bases between the two germline ends. CDR1 and CDR2 (germline): KGHSH, LQKENI. This CDR3 spans 15 amino acids. CDR3 protein: CASSRDGMNTGELFF. CDR3 DNA sequence: TGTGCCAGCTCACGCGACGGGATGAACACCGGGGAGCTGTTTTTT. The full variable domain, rest sourced from reference TRBV18 and TRBJ2-2, is NAGVMQNPRHLVRRRGQEARLRCSPMKGHSHVYWYRQLPEEGLKFMVYLQKENIIDESGMPKERFSAEFPKEGPSILRIQQVVRGDSAAYFCASSRDGMNTGELFFGEGSRLTVL.

This chain connects TRBV6-2 or TRBV6-3 to TRBJ2-7; D gene uncertain. With 2 bases removed from V and 6 bases from J, the gap between germline ends came to 5 bases. This CDR3 is 11 amino acids long. Germline CDR1 reads MNHEY; CDR2 reads SVGEGT. The CDR3 DNA sequence: TGTGCCAGCAGTTACCGACTCGAGCAGTACTTC. This encodes CASSYRLEQYF.